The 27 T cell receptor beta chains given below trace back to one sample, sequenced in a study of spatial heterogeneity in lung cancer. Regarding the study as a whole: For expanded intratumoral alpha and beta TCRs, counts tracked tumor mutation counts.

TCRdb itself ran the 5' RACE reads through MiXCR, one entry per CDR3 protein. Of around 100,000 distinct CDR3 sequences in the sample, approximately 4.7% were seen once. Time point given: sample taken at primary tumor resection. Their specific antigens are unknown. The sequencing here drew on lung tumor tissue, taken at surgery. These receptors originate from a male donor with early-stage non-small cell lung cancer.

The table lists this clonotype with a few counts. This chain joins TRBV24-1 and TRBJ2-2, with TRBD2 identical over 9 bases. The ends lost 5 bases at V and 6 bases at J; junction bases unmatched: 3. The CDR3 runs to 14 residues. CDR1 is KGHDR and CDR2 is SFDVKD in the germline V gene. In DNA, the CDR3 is TGTGCCACCAGTGCTAGCGGGATGGCCGGGGAGCTGTTTTTT. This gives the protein CATSASGMAGELFF.

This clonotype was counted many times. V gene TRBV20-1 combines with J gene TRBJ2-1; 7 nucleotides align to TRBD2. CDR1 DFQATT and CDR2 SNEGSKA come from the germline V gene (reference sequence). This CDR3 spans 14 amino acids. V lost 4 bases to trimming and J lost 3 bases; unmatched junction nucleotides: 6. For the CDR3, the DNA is TGCAGTGCTATCGGGACTACGCTCTACAATGAGCAGTTCTTC. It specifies CSAIGTTLYNEQFF.

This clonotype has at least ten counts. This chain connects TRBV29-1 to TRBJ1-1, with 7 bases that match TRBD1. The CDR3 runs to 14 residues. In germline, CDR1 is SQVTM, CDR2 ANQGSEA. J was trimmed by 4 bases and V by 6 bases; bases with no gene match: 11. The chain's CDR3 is CSVEATGVGTEAFF. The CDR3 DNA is TGCAGCGTGGAGGCTACAGGGGTGGGCACTGAAGCTTTCTTT. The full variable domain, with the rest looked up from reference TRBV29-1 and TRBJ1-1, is SAVISQKPSRDICQRGTSLTIQCQVDSQVTMMFWYRQQPGQSLTLIATANQGSEATYESGFVIDKFPISRPNLTFSTLTVSNMSPEDSSIYLCSVEATGVGTEAFFGQGTRLTVV.

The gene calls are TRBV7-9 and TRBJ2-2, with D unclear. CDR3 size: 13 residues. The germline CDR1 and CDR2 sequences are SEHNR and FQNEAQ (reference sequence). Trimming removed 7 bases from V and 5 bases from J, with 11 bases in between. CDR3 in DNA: TGTGCCAGCACCCCGGTGACTACCGGGGAGCTGTTTTTT. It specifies CASTPVTTGELFF.

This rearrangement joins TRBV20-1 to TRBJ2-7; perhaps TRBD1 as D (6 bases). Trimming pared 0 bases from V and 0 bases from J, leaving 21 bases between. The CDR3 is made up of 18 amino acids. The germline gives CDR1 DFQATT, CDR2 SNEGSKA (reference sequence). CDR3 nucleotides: TGCAGTGCTAGAGATCCGGCCAGGGGCCTCGGAGGCTCCTACGAGCAGTACTTC. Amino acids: CSARDPARGLGGSYEQYF.

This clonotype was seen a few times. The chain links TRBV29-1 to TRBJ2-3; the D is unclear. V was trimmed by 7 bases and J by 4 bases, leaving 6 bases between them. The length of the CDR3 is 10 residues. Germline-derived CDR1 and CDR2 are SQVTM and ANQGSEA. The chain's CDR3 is CSGRSDTQYF. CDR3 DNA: TGCAGCGGCCGTTCAGATACGCAGTATTTT.

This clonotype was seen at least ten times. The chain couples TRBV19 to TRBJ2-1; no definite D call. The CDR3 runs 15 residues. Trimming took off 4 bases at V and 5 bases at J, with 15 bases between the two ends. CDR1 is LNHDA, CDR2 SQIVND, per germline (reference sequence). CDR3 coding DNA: TGTGCCAGTAGTAGAGTTTTGGTAGGGAACAATGAGCAGTTCTTC. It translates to CASSRVLVGNNEQFF.

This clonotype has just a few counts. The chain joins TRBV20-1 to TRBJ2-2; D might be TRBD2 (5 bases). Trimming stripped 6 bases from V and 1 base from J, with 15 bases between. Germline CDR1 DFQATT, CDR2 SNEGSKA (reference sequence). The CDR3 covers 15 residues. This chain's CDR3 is CSARAPAKNTGELFF. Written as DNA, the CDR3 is TGCAGTGCGCGGGCTCCGGCAAAGAACACCGGGGAGCTGTTTTTT.

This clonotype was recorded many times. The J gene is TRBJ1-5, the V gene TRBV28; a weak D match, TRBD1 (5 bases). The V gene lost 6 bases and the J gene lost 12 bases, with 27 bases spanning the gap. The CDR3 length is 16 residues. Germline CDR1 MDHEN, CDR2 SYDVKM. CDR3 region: CASSIIGGPLQFVQHF. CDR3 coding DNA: TGTGCCAGCAGCATCATCGGGGGTCCCCTACAGTTTGTCCAGCATTTT.

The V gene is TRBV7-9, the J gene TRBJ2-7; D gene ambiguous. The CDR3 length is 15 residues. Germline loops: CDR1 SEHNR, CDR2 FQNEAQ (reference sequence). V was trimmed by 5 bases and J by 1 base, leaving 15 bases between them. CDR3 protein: CASSPGFASSYEQYF. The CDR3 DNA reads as TGTGCCAGCAGCCCCGGTTTCGCCAGTTCCTACGAGCAGTACTTC.

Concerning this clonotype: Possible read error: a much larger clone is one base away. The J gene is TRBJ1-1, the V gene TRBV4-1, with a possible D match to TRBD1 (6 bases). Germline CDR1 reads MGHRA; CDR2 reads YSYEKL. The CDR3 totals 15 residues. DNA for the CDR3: TGCACCAGCAGCCAAGTATTCCCGCAGGGGTTTGAAGCTTTCTTT. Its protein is CTSSQVFPQGFEAFF.

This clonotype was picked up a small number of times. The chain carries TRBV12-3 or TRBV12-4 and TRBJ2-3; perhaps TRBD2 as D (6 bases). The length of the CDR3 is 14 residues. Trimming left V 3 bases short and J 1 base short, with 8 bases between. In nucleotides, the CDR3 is TGTGCCAGCAGTTTCCAGCGGGGCACAGATACGCAGTATTTT. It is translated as CASSFQRGTDTQYF.

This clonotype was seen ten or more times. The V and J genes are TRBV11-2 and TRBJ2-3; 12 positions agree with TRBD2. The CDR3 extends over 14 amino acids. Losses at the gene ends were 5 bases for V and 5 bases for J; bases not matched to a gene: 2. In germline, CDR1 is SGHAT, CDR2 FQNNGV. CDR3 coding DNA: TGTGCCAGCAGCGGGGGACTAGCGGGAGATACGCAGTATTTT. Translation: CASSGGLAGDTQYF. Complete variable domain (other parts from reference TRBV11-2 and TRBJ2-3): EAGVAQSPRYKIIEKRQSVAFWCNPISGHATLYWYQQILGQGPKLLIQFQNNGVVDDSQLPKDRFSAERLKGVDSTLKIQPAKLEDSAVYLCASSGGLAGDTQYFGPGTRLTVL.

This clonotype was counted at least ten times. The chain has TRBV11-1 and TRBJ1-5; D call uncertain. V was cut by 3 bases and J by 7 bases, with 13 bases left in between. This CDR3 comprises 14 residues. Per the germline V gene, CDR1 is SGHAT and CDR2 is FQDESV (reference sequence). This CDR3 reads CASSLTDTDQPQHF. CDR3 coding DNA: TGTGCCAGCAGCTTGACCGATACCGACCAGCCCCAGCATTTT.

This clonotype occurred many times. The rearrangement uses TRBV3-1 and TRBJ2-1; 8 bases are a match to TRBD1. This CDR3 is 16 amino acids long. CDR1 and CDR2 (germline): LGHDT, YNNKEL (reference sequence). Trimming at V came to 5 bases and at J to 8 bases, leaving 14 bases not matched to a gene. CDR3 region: CASSLKNDRGRDEQFF. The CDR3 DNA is TGTGCCAGCAGCTTAAAGAACGACAGGGGAAGGGATGAGCAGTTCTTC.

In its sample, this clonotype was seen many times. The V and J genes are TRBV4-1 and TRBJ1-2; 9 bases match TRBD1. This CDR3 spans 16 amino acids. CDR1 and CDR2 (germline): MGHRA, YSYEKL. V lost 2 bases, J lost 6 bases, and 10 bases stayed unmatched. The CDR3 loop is CASSQLKGTGRNGYTF. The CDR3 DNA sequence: TGCGCCAGCAGCCAATTAAAGGGGACAGGGCGGAATGGCTACACCTTC.

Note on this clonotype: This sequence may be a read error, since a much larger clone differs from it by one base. The CDR3 loop reads CASSLSWSGAFF. CDR3 coding DNA: TGTGCCAGCAGCTTATCATGGTCGGGAGCTTTCTTT. The chain is built from TRBV11-2 and TRBJ1-1; D is unclear. This CDR3 comprises 12 residues. Trimming pared 2 bases from V and 10 bases from J, leaving 11 bases between. The germline gives CDR1 SGHAT, CDR2 FQNNGV.

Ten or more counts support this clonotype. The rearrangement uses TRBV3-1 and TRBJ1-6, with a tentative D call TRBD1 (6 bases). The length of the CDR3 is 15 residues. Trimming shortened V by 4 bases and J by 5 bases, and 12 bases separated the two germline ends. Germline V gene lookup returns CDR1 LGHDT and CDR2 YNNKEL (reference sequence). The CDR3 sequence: CASSRWTEDNSPLHF. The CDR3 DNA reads TGTGCCAGCAGCCGCTGGACAGAAGATAATTCACCCCTCCACTTT.

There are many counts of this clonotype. Here the CDR3 DNA reads TGCGCCAGCAGCTGGGGACGGGACCAAGAGACCCAGTACTTC. Residues: CASSWGRDQETQYF. The V call is TRBV5-1, the J call TRBJ2-5, with D tentatively TRBD1 or TRBD2 (5 bases each). CDR1 is SGHRS and CDR2 is YFSETQ in the germline V gene. V shed 3 bases and J shed 0 bases, with 9 bases lying between them. This CDR3 spans 14 amino acids.

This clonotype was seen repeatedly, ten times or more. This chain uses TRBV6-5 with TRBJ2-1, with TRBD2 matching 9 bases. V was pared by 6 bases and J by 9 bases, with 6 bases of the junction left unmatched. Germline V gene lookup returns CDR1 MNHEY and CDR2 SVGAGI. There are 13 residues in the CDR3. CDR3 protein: CASRLAGEREQFF. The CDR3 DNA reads TGTGCCAGCAGATTAGCGGGAGAGCGTGAGCAGTTCTTC.

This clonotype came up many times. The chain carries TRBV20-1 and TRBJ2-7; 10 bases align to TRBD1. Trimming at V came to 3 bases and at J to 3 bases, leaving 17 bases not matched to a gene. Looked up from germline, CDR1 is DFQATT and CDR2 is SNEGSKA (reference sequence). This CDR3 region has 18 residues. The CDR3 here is CSASPPALRDRGFYEQYF. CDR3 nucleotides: TGCAGTGCTAGTCCCCCTGCCCTCCGGGACAGGGGATTCTACGAGCAGTACTTC.

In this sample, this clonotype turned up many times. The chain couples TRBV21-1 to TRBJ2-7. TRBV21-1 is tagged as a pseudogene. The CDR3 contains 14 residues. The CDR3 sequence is CASSHISRPYEQYF. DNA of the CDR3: TGTGCCAGCAGCCATATAAGTAGACCCTACGAGCAGTACTTC.

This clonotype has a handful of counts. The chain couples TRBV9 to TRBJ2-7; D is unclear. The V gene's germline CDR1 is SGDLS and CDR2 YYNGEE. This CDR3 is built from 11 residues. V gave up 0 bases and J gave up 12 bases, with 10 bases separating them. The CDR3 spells CASSVEPFGYF. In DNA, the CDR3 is TGTGCCAGCAGCGTAGAACCCTTTGGGTACTTC.

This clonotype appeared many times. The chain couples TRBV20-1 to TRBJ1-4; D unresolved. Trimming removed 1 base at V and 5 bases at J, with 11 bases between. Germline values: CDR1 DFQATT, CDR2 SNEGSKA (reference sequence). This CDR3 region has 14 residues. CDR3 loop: CSARVRQVNEKLFF. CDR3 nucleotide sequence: TGCAGTGCTAGAGTTCGGCAGGTCAATGAAAAACTGTTTTTT.

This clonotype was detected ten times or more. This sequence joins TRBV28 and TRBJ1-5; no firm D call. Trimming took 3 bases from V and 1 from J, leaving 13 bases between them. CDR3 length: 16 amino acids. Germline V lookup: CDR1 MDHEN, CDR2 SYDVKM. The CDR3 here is CASSFLSGVSNQPQHF. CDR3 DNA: TGTGCCAGCAGTTTTCTCTCTGGGGTAAGCAATCAGCCCCAGCATTTT.

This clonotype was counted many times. The CDR3 reads CASSYPTGEQYF. CDR3 nucleotide sequence: TGTGCCAGCAGTTACCCCACGGGAGAGCAGTACTTC. V gene TRBV6-5 combines with J gene TRBJ2-7; possible D gene TRBD2, 5 bases. Germline V gives CDR1 MNHEY, CDR2 SVGAGI. The CDR3 is 12 residues long. Trimming stripped 2 bases from V and 7 bases from J, with 9 bases between.

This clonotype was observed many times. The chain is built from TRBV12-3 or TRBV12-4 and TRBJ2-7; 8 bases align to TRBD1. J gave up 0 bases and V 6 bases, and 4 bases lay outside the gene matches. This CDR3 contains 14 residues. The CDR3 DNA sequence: TGTGCCAGCAGAGAACAGGGGGACTCCTACGAGCAGTACTTC. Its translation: CASREQGDSYEQYF.